The rows below give T cell receptor beta chains drawn from one sample of a study of blood T cells in healthy people across ages. TCRdb fed the 5' RACE reads into MiXCR, producing one record per CDR3 protein. The data hold approximately 1.5 million distinct CDR3 sequences, with almost 35% observed a single time. Sequenced: blood. The receptors were gathered from a woman aged 30 to 39 in good health. Both conserved end residues are part of each CDR3. The order of the fields is CDR3 protein, CDR3 DNA, J gene, D gene, clone size, V gene, CDR3 length. A D gene is named only where the DNA matches it firmly. Not every row has a clone size; where given, it reads once, few, many or a size class.

CDR3 protein: CASSPQYEVATSTDTQYF
CDR3 DNA: TGTGCCAGCTCACCGCAGTACGAAGTTGCAACTAGCACAGATACGCAGTATTTT
J gene: TRBJ2-3
D gene: .
clone size: .
V gene: TRBV18
CDR3 length: 18

CDR3 protein: CASSFGQSGEQYF
CDR3 DNA: TGTGCCAGCAGCTTCGGGCAGTCAGGCGAGCAGTACTTC
J gene: TRBJ2-7
D gene: .
clone size: few
V gene: TRBV7-3
CDR3 length: 13

CDR3 protein: CASSPAGGLPEQYF
CDR3 DNA: TGTGCCAGCAGCCCGGCAGGGGGCCTTCCCGAGCAGTACTTC
J gene: TRBJ2-7
D gene: TRBD1
clone size: .
V gene: TRBV7-9
CDR3 length: 14

CDR3 protein: CSARGTNRLDEQYF
CDR3 DNA: TGCAGTGCTAGAGGAACGAACCGTCTCGACGAGCAGTACTTC
J gene: TRBJ2-7
D gene: .
clone size: few
V gene: TRBV20-1
CDR3 length: 14

CDR3 protein: CASSLVGQQGNEQFF
CDR3 DNA: TGTGCCAGCAGCCTCGTCGGACAGCAGGGGAATGAGCAGTTCTTC
J gene: TRBJ2-1
D gene: .
clone size: .
V gene: TRBV7-9
CDR3 length: 15

CDR3 protein: CASSLSALQGLYGYTF
CDR3 DNA: TGTGCCAGCAGCTTATCAGCTCTGCAGGGTCTCTATGGCTACACCTTC
J gene: TRBJ1-2
D gene: .
clone size: .
V gene: TRBV7-2
CDR3 length: 16

CDR3 protein: CSVASRVEQYF
CDR3 DNA: TGCAGCGTTGCCAGCAGGGTCGAGCAGTACTTC
J gene: TRBJ2-7
D gene: .
clone size: many
V gene: TRBV29-1
CDR3 length: 11

CDR3 protein: CVIQGSTDTQYF
CDR3 DNA: TGTGTCATTCAGGGGAGCACAGATACGCAGTATTTT
J gene: TRBJ2-3
D gene: .
clone size: .
V gene: TRBV7-8
CDR3 length: 12

CDR3 protein: CASRGQGSSYNEQFF
CDR3 DNA: TGTGCCAGCAGGGGACAGGGCAGCTCCTACAATGAGCAGTTCTTC
J gene: TRBJ2-1
D gene: TRBD1
clone size: many
V gene: TRBV12-3/TRBV12-4
CDR3 length: 15

CDR3 protein: CASSPNSGLDYHEQFF
CDR3 DNA: TGTGCCAGCAGCCCAAATTCGGGACTAGATTATCATGAGCAGTTCTTC
J gene: TRBJ2-1
D gene: TRBD2
clone size: few
V gene: TRBV7-9
CDR3 length: 16

CDR3 protein: CASRRTGVEQPQHF
CDR3 DNA: TGTGCCAGCAGGAGGACAGGGGTTGAACAGCCCCAGCATTTT
J gene: TRBJ1-5
D gene: TRBD1
clone size: few
V gene: TRBV2
CDR3 length: 14

CDR3 protein: CASSLALGRTDTQYF
CDR3 DNA: TGTGCCAGCAGCTTAGCGCTTGGCCGCACAGATACGCAGTATTTT
J gene: TRBJ2-3
D gene: .
clone size: .
V gene: TRBV12-3/TRBV12-4
CDR3 length: 15

CDR3 protein: CASSPPGAVSNQPQHF
CDR3 DNA: TGTGCCAGCTCACCACCCGGGGCAGTGAGCAATCAGCCCCAGCATTTT
J gene: TRBJ1-5
D gene: .
clone size: .
V gene: TRBV18
CDR3 length: 16

CDR3 protein: CASSETDYSAADTQYF
CDR3 DNA: TGTGCCAGCAGTGAGACGGACTATTCGGCGGCAGATACGCAGTATTTT
J gene: TRBJ2-3
D gene: .
clone size: .
V gene: TRBV6-4
CDR3 length: 16

CDR3 protein: CSAPGGTVYTEAFF
CDR3 DNA: TGCAGTGCTCCCGGGGGGACAGTCTACACTGAAGCTTTCTTT
J gene: TRBJ1-1
D gene: TRBD1
clone size: few
V gene: TRBV20-1
CDR3 length: 14

CDR3 protein: CASSPQGQQTAYEQYF
CDR3 DNA: TGTGCCAGCAGCCCCCAGGGACAGCAAACAGCCTACGAGCAGTACTTC
J gene: TRBJ2-7
D gene: TRBD1
clone size: few
V gene: TRBV5-4
CDR3 length: 16

CDR3 protein: CASSFGAGPHGYTF
CDR3 DNA: TGTGCCAGCAGTTTCGGGGCAGGTCCCCATGGCTACACCTTC
J gene: TRBJ1-2
D gene: .
clone size: .
V gene: TRBV12-3/TRBV12-4
CDR3 length: 14

CDR3 protein: CASSLDVGGEQYF
CDR3 DNA: TGTGCCAGCAGCTTAGATGTGGGCGGCGAGCAGTACTTC
J gene: TRBJ2-7
D gene: .
clone size: few
V gene: TRBV7-9
CDR3 length: 13

CDR3 protein: CSVVGGQGLREQYF
CDR3 DNA: TGCAGCGTTGTAGGGGGACAGGGATTACGCGAGCAGTACTTC
J gene: TRBJ2-7
D gene: TRBD1
clone size: .
V gene: TRBV29-1
CDR3 length: 14

CDR3 protein: CASSPSVKNTGELFF
CDR3 DNA: TGTGCCAGCAGCCCCAGCGTAAAGAACACCGGGGAGCTGTTTTTT
J gene: TRBJ2-2
D gene: .
clone size: few
V gene: TRBV3-1
CDR3 length: 15

CDR3 protein: CASGLGRTYNEQFF
CDR3 DNA: TGTGCTAGTGGTTTGGGCCGCACCTACAATGAGCAGTTCTTC
J gene: TRBJ2-1
D gene: .
clone size: .
V gene: TRBV12-5
CDR3 length: 14

CDR3 protein: CSARAGSYGGKQPQHF
CDR3 DNA: TGCAGTGCTCGCGCGGGCTCCTACGGGGGCAAACAGCCCCAGCATTTT
J gene: TRBJ1-5
D gene: .
clone size: few
V gene: TRBV20-1
CDR3 length: 16

CDR3 protein: CATSRVGGLSNQPQHF
CDR3 DNA: TGTGCCACCAGCAGAGTTGGAGGTCTTAGCAATCAGCCCCAGCATTTT
J gene: TRBJ1-5
D gene: .
clone size: .
V gene: TRBV15
CDR3 length: 16

CDR3 protein: CASSRSGRQETQYF
CDR3 DNA: TGTGCCAGCAGCCGTTCGGGGCGGCAAGAGACCCAGTACTTC
J gene: TRBJ2-5
D gene: .
clone size: few
V gene: TRBV6-1
CDR3 length: 14

CDR3 protein: CASSFLPTSTDTQYF
CDR3 DNA: TGTGCCAGCAGCTTCCTACCCACTAGCACAGATACGCAGTATTTT
J gene: TRBJ2-3
D gene: .
clone size: few
V gene: TRBV7-2
CDR3 length: 15

CDR3 protein: CASSLGQDQETQYF
CDR3 DNA: TGTGCCAGCAGCTTGGGGCAGGACCAAGAGACCCAGTACTTC
J gene: TRBJ2-5
D gene: .
clone size: many
V gene: TRBV5-4
CDR3 length: 14

CDR3 protein: CSALGLAGESYNEQFF
CDR3 DNA: TGCAGTGCCCTGGGACTAGCGGGAGAATCTTACAATGAGCAGTTCTTC
J gene: TRBJ2-1
D gene: TRBD2
clone size: .
V gene: TRBV20-1
CDR3 length: 16

CDR3 protein: CASSQEHLGQETQYF
CDR3 DNA: TGTGCCAGCAGCCAAGAACACCTAGGGCAAGAGACCCAGTACTTC
J gene: TRBJ2-5
D gene: .
clone size: few
V gene: TRBV3-1
CDR3 length: 15

CDR3 protein: CASSSQGVLNTEAFF
CDR3 DNA: TGTGCCAGCAGCTCACAGGGAGTCCTGAACACTGAAGCTTTCTTT
J gene: TRBJ1-1
D gene: .
clone size: few
V gene: TRBV7-9
CDR3 length: 15

CDR3 protein: CASSQGRYQRNEQFF
CDR3 DNA: TGCGCCAGCAGCCAAGGCCGGTACCAGAGGAATGAGCAGTTCTTC
J gene: TRBJ2-1
D gene: .
clone size: few
V gene: TRBV4-1
CDR3 length: 15

CDR3 protein: CASSIRDASYEQYF
CDR3 DNA: TGTGCCAGCAGCATCCGGGACGCCTCCTACGAGCAGTACTTC
J gene: TRBJ2-7
D gene: .
clone size: few
V gene: TRBV9
CDR3 length: 14

CDR3 protein: CASSKSGSDLVGELFF
CDR3 DNA: TGTGCCAGCAGCAAAAGCGGGAGTGATTTGGTCGGGGAGCTGTTTTTT
J gene: TRBJ2-2
D gene: .
clone size: .
V gene: TRBV21-1
CDR3 length: 16

CDR3 protein: CASRQTSGGDNEQFF
CDR3 DNA: TGTGCCAGCAGACAAACTAGCGGGGGCGACAATGAGCAGTTCTTC
J gene: TRBJ2-1
D gene: TRBD2
clone size: few
V gene: TRBV11-2
CDR3 length: 15

CDR3 protein: CASSLSSGRYYEQYF
CDR3 DNA: TGTGCCAGCAGCTTGTCTAGCGGGCGGTACTACGAGCAGTACTTC
J gene: TRBJ2-7
D gene: TRBD2
clone size: .
V gene: TRBV5-5
CDR3 length: 15

CDR3 protein: CSANSGGSSYNEQFF
CDR3 DNA: TGCAGTGCTAATAGCGGGGGGAGCTCCTACAATGAGCAGTTCTTC
J gene: TRBJ2-1
D gene: TRBD2
clone size: .
V gene: TRBV20-1
CDR3 length: 15

CDR3 protein: CATSKDGSRVNTQYF
CDR3 DNA: TGTGCCACCAGCAAGGACGGTAGCCGGGTAAATACGCAGTATTTT
J gene: TRBJ2-3
D gene: .
clone size: few
V gene: TRBV15
CDR3 length: 15

CDR3 protein: CASIGSGAYEQYF
CDR3 DNA: TGCGCCAGCATAGGTAGCGGAGCCTACGAGCAGTACTTC
J gene: TRBJ2-7
D gene: .
clone size: few
V gene: TRBV10-2
CDR3 length: 13